Included here is one TCR beta chain sequence, with context. Assay used: immunoSEQ multiplex PCR; TCRdb lists only in-frame clones, some missing. Of 35,000 to 40,000 clones in the sample, about 85% were seen once. These data come from a study of PD-L1 blockade in urothelial cancer. Germline V gene sequence: CDR1 SGHNT, CDR2 YYREEE (reference sequence). The CDR3 length is 16 residues. Unmatched junction bases numbered 6, after V lost 4 bases and J lost 3 bases. Indicated time point: pretreatment peripheral blood. The chain couples TRBV5-4 to TRBJ2-3, with TRBD2 matching over 12 bases. Material: PBMCs, obtained around atezolizumab (anti-PD-L1) treatment. The source is a man older than 75 with urothelial cancer. The CDR3 sequence is CASSLTSGGITDTQYF. The CDR3 region has the DNA TGTGCCAGCAGCCTAACTAGCGGGGGGATAACAGATACGCAGTATTTT.